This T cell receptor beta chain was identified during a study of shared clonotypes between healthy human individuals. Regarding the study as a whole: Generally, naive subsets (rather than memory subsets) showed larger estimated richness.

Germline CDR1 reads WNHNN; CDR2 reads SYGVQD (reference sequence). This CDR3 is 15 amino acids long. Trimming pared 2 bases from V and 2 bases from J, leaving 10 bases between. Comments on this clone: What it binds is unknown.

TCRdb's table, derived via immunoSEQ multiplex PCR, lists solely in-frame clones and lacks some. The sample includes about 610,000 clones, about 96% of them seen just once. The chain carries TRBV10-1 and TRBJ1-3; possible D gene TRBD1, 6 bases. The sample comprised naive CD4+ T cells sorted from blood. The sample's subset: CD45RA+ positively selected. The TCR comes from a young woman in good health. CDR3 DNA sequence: TGCGCCAGCAGTGAGGGTTGGGGGCCTGGAAACACCATATATTTT. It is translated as CASSEGWGPGNTIYF.